The entry below gives a single TCR beta chain sequence along with its context. No antigen is known for it. These data are taken from a study of a mutant IDH1 vaccine in newly diagnosed glioma. Background on the study: At weeks 1, 3, 5, 7, 11, 15, 19 and 23, patients received a vaccination, eight in all. Treated patients had a mean age of around 40 years and a sex split that was approximately 62% male and about 38% female. Every participant had undergone radiotherapy, temozolomide, or both before, and most underwent both.

Produced via immunoSEQ multiplex PCR; TCRdb's table is partial and in-frame only. The repertoire holds around 34,000 clones, with around 58% as singletons. The germline gives CDR1 MGHDK, CDR2 SYGVNS. The length of the CDR3 is 13 residues. V lost 7 bases, J lost 3 bases, and 3 bases stayed unmatched. Findings of the study overall: Detectable vaccine-induced immune responses arose in 93.3% of patients.

The time point was: week 5, during vaccination. Each dose delivered 300 ug of mutant IDH1 20-mer peptide subcutaneously with imiquimod. Specimen: PBMCs, collected from a glioma patient whose treatment included an IDH1 peptide vaccine. The origin of this receptor is a woman aged 18-30 years with glioma. The chain is built from TRBV25-1 and TRBJ1-1; TRBD1 matches at 9 bases. The CDR3 protein is CASMGQGYTEAFF. The DNA of the CDR3 is TGTGCCAGCATGGGACAGGGTTACACTGAAGCTTTCTTT.